This paragraph covers one TCR beta chain sequence. Its cognate antigen is unknown. This record comes from a study of post-analysis software for immune sequencing data. Tagging with unique molecular identifiers was a feature of the TCR beta cDNA libraries. MiXCR, run by TCRdb on the PCR reads, gives a single entry per CDR3 protein. This sample has hundreds of thousands of distinct CDR3 sequences, with roughly 27% found just once. Study results and limitations: Five or six TRBV segments, TRBV5-6, TRBV5-1 and TRBV20-1 among them, were found more frequent in patients than controls.

V was clipped by 4 bases and J by 5 bases; unmatched bases: 6. The CDR3 has 14 amino acids. CDR1 and CDR2 from the germline V gene are MNHEY and SMNVEV (reference sequence). The sequence was collected from a girl between 5 and 17 years old with multiple sclerosis. The genes are TRBV27 and TRBJ2-7; 9 nucleotides align to TRBD2. Sequenced material: blood. The CDR3 loop reads CASSWTSVGHEQYF. The CDR3 nucleotides read TGTGCCAGCAGTTGGACTAGCGTGGGCCACGAGCAGTACTTC.